This T cell receptor (beta chain) was captured in a study of T-cell reconstitution after alpha-beta-depleted transplantation in children. A library of TCRbeta sequences, prepared with unique molecular identifiers, was generated. TCRdb ran MiXCR on the PCR reads and lists one entry per CDR3 protein. The table shows approximately 350,000 distinct CDR3 sequences, with roughly 15% occurring only once. The CDR3 is made up of 13 amino acids. Trimming shortened V by 3 bases and J by 0 bases, and 3 bases separated the two germline ends. This clonotype has a count of ten or more. The chain links TRBV12-3 or TRBV12-4 to TRBJ1-3, with unresolved D. The sequencing used PBMCs, collected from the stem cell graft. This receptor was obtained from a human donor who donated a stem cell graft to a child with Fanconi anemia. The CDR3 region has the DNA TGTGCCAGCAGTTTCGCCTCTGGAAACACCATATATTTT. Translation gives CASSFASGNTIYF.